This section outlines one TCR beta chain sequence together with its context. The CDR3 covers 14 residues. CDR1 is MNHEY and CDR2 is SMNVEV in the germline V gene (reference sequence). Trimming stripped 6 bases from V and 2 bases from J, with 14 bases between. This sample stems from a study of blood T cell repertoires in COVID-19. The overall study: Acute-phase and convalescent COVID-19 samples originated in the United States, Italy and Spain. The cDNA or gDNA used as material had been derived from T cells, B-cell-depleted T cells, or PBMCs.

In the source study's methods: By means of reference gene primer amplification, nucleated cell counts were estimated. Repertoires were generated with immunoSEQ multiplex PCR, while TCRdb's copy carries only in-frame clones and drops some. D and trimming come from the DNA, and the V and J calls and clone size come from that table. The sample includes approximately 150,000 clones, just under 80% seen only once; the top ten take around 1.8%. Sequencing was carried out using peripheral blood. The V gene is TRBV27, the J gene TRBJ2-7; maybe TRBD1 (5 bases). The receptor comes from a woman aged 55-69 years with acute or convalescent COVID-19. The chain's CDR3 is CASRGASRTYEQYF. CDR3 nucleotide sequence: TGTGCCAGCAGAGGGGCATCGAGGACCTACGAGCAGTACTTC.